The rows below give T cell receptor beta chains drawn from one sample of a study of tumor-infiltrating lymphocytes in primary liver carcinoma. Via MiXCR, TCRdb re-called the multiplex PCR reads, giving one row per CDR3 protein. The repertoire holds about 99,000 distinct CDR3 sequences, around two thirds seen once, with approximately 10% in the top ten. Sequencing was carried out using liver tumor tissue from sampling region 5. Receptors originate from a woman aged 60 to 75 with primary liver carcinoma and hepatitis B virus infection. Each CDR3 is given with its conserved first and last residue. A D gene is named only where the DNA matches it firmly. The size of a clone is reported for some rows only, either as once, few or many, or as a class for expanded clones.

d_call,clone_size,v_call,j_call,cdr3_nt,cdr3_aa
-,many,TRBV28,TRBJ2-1,TGTGCCAGCAGCCGACTAAACTCAATCCCGAATGAGCAGTTCTTC,CASSRLNSIPNEQFF
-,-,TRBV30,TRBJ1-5,TGTGCCTGGGCTACGGACTACAATCAATCCCAGCATTTT,CAWATDYNQSQHF
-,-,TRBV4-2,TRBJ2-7,TGTGCCAGCAGCCAAGAGGGAAAGGACTACGAGCGGTACTTC,CASSQEGKDYERYF
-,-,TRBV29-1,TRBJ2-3,TGCAGTGTTGGGGACAAGACCCTCACGGATACGCGGTATTTT,CSVGDKTLTDTRYF
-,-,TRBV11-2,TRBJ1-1,TGTGCCAGCAGCTTACATGGTGGAACTGAAGCTTTCTTT,CASSLHGGTEAFF
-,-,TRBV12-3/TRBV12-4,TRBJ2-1,TGTGCCAGCAGTTTCAGCCCCCGAGGGAATAAGCAGTTCTTC,CASSFSPRGNKQFF
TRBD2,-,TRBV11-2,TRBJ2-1,TGTGCTAGCAGCCGAAAAACTAGCGGCACCTACAATAAGCAGTTCTTC,CASSRKTSGTYNKQFF
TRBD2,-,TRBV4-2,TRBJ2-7,TGTGCAAGCAGCCAATGCTCGGGAAGCGGGAGGGCCGAGCAGTACTTC,CASSQCSGSGRAEQYF
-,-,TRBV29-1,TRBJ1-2,TGCAACGTTGAAGAGACAGCTGACTATGGCTACACCTTC,CNVEETADYGYTF
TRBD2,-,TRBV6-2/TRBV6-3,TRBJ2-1,TGTGCCAGCAGTCAAACGCTGGGGCGGGAGCGGAGTGAGCAGTTCTTC,CASSQTLGRERSEQFF
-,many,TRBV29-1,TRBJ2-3,TGCAGCGTTGTCCCACAGGGTCGGCAGGCAGATACGCAGTATTTT,CSVVPQGRQADTQYF
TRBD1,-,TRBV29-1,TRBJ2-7,TGCAGCGTTGAACAGGGTGGACAGGGAAGTCAGTACTTC,CSVEQGGQGSQYF
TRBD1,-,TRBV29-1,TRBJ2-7,TGCAGCGTTGAGGAGGGTGGACAGGGAAGGAAGTACTTC,CSVEEGGQGRKYF
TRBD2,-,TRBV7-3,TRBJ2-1,TGTGCCAGCAGCTTAGGACTAGCGGGAGGCCTCAATGAGCAGTTCTTC,CASSLGLAGGLNEQFF
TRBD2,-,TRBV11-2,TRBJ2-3,TGTGCCAACATCTCTGGACTAGCGGGAGGCCGGTATTTT,CANISGLAGGRYF
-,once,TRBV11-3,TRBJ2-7,TGTGCCAGCAGCCTCCGACTGAACTCCTACGAGCAGTACTTC,CASSLRLNSYEQYF
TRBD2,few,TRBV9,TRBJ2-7,TGTGCCAGCAGCGAGGGGACCTTAGCGGGAGCCTACGAGCAGTACTTC,CASSEGTLAGAYEQYF
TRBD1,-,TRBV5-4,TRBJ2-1,TGTGTCAGCAGTTCCGACAGGGGGCGCGCCAATGAGCAGTTCTTC,CVSSSDRGRANEQFF
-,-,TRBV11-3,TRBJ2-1,TGTGTCAGCAACTTAGGGGAGGTAGATGAGCAGTTCTTC,CVSNLGEVDEQFF
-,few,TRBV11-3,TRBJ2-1,TGTGCCAGCAGCCCGAGGGCTCGATCCTCCTACGATGAGCAATTCTTC,CASSPRARSSYDEQFF
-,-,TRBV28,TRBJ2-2,TGTGCCAGCGGTTTGATGAGCCCGGGAACCGGGGAGCTGTTTTTT,CASGLMSPGTGELFF
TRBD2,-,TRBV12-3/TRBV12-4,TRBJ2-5,TGTGCCAGCAGTTACCCAATAGCAGCGGGAATGCAAGAGACCCAATACTTC,CASSYPIAAGMQETQYF
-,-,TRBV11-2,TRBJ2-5,TGTGCCAGCAGCTCCCGTAGGGGGTACCAAGGAACCCAGTACTTC,CASSSRRGYQGTQYF
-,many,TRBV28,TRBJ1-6,TGTGCCAGCAGTTCTCCACCCCGCGGTAATTCACCCCTCCACTTT,CASSSPPRGNSPLHF
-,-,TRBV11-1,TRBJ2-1,TGTGCCAGCAGCTCCGGCACGGATGATGAGCAATTCTTC,CASSSGTDDEQFF
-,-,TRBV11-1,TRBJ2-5,TGTGCCAGCAGTAAGGGACCGGGAGTGACGCAGTACTTC,CASSKGPGVTQYF
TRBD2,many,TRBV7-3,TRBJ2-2,TGTGCCAGCAGCCCTAACGGACTAGTGAACACCGGGGAGCTGTTTTTT,CASSPNGLVNTGELFF
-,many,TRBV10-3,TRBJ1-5,TGTGCCATCAGTGAGACGAATCAGCCCCAGCATTTT,CAISETNQPQHF
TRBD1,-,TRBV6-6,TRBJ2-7,TGTGCCAGCACCAACAGAGCGGACAGGGGCGTGCAGTACTTC,CASTNRADRGVQYF
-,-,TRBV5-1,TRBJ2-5,TGCGCCAGCAGCCCCAACCAAAAGATCCGGTACTTC,CASSPNQKIRYF
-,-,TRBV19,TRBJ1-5,TGTGCCAGTAGTCGGGACTTCAATCAGCCCCAGCATTTT,CASSRDFNQPQHF
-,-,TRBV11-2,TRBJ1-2,TGTGCAAGCAGCCTAGATCGGATCAGGGCGCTGCGCTATGGCTACACCTTC,CASSLDRIRALRYGYTF
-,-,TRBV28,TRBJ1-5,TGTGCCAGCAGTTTCGGCAGTATCAATCAGCTCCAGCATTTC,CASSFGSINQLQHF
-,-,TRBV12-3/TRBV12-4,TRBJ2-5,TGTGCCAGCAGTAGCCGGGACACGGCGGTTCAAGAGACCCAGTACTTC,CASSSRDTAVQETQYF
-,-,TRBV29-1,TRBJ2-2,TGCAGCGCCTCGACGTCCTTGAACGCCGAGGAGCTGTTTTTC,CSASTSLNAEELFF
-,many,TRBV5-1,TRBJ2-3,TGCGCCAGCAGCTTGGAGTCGGATACGCAGTATTTT,CASSLESDTQYF
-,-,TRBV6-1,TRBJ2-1,TGTGCCACCAGAGCGAGGGACCCCTACATTGAGCAGTTCTTC,CATRARDPYIEQFF
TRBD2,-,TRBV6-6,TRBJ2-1,TGTACCAGCAGTTCCGGGACTAGCCACTACAGTGAGCAGTTCTTC,CTSSSGTSHYSEQFF
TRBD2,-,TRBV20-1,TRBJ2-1,TGCAGTGCTGAGACTAGCAGGAGGGAAAGGGAGCAGTTCTTC,CSAETSRREREQFF
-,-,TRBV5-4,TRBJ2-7,TGTGCCAGCAGCTCCGTGGGGGCCTCGGACGAGCAGTACTTC,CASSSVGASDEQYF
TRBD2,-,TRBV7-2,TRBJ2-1,TGTGCCAGCAGCCTTCTCCCCCGCGGGAGAGCCAGGGATGAGCAGTTCTTC,CASSLLPRGRARDEQFF
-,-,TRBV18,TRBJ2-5,TGTGCCAGCTCACCACCGACCGCGCCGGGGGAGACCCAGTACTTC,CASSPPTAPGETQYF
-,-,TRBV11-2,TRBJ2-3,TGCGCCAACAGCTTGACGGGGGCGATCAGTATAGGGGATACGCAGTATTTT,CANSLTGAISIGDTQYF
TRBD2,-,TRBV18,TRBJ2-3,TGCGCCAGCTCACCACCTGGACCAGCGGGAGGCACAGATACGCAGTATTTT,CASSPPGPAGGTDTQYF
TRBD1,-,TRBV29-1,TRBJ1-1,TGCAGCGTAAAACAGGGGGTTAACACTGAAGCTCCCTTT,CSVKQGVNTEAPF
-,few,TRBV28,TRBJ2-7,TGTGCCAGCAGTTTGAGAAGGCTGGTGTCAGGGGCCTACGAGCAGTACTTC,CASSLRRLVSGAYEQYF
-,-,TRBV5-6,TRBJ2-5,TGTGCTAGCAGCTTGACAGGATCGAACGGGGAGACCCAGTACTTC,CASSLTGSNGETQYF
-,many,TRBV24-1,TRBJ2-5,TGTGCCACCAGTGATTTCAATCAAGAGACCCAGTACTTC,CATSDFNQETQYF
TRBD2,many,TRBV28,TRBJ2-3,TGTGCCAGCAGTCCCCCCCCGAGCGCCGGGGGAGGGACGCAGTATTTT,CASSPPPSAGGGTQYF
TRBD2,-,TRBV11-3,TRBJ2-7,TGTGCCAGCACTCGGACAAGGGAGGGTTACGAGCAGTACTTC,CASTRTREGYEQYF
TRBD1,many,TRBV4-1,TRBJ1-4,TGCGCCAGCAGCTCGACAGGGACACAAGAAAAACTGTTTTTT,CASSSTGTQEKLFF
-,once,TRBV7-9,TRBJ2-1,TGTGCCAGCAGCTACGATATTGCCCCGTTAAACAATGAGCAGTTCTTC,CASSYDIAPLNNEQFF
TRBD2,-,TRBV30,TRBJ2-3,TGTGCCTGGAGTGTAGCGGGAGGACAGACAGATACGCAGTATTTT,CAWSVAGGQTDTQYF
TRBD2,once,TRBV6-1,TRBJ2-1,TGTGCTAGCAGCCTCCGGACTAGCGGGACGAAACTCACCTCCTACAATGAACAGTTCTTC,CASSLRTSGTKLTSYNEQFF
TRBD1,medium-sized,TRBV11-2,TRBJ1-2,TGTGCCAGCAGCTCGACTTCGGGACAGCTCTATGGCTACACCTTC,CASSSTSGQLYGYTF